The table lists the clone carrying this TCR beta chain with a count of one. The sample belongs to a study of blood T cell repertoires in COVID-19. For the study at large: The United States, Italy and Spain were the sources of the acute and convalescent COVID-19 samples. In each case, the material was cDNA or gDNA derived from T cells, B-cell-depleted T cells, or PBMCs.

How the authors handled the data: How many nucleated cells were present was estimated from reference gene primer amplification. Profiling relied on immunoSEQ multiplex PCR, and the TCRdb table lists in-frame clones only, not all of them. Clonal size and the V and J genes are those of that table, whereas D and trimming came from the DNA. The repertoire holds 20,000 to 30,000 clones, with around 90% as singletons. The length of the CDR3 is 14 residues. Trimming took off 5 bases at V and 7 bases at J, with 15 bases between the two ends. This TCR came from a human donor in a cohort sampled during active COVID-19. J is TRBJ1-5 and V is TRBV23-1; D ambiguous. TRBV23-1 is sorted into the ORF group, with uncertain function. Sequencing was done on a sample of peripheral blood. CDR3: CASSSARCQQPQHF. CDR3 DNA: TGCGCCAGCAGTAGTGCCAGGTGTCAACAGCCCCAGCATTTT.